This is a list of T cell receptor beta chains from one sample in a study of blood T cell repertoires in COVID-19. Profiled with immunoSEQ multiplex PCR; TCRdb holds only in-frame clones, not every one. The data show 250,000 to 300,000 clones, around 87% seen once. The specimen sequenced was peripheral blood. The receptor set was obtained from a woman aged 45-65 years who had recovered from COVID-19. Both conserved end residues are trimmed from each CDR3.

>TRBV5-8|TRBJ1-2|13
ASSSGQLGDYGYT
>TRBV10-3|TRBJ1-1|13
AISDPGTGNTEAF
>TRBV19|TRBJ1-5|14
ASSRYRERGNQPQH
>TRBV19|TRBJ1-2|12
ASSWGQGQGGYT
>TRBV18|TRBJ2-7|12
ASSPELRAPEQY
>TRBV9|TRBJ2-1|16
ASSVQGATSGKQRGQF
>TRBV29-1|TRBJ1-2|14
SAILGGRASIDGYT
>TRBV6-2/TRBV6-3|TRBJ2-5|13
ASSLRTSVQETQY
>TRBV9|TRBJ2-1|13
ASSVTDSSYNEQF
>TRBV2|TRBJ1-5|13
ASSGGRGDNRPQH